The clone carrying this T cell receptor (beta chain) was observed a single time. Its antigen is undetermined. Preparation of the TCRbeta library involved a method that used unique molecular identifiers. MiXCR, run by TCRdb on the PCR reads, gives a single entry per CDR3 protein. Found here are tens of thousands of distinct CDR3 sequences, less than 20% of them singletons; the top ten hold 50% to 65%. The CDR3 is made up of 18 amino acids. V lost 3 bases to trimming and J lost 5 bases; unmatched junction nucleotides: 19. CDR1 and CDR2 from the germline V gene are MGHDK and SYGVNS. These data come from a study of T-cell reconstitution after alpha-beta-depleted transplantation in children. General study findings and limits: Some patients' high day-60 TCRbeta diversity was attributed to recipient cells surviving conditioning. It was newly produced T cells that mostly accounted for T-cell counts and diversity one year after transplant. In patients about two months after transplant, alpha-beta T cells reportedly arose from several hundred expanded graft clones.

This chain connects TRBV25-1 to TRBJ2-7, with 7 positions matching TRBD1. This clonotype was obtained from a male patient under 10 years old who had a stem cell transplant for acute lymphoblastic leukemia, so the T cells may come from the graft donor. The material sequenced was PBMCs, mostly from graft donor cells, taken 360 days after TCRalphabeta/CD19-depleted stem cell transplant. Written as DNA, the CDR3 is TGTGCCAGCAGTGACACTCCTGACAGGGTTAGGTCGTTAGACGAGCAGTACTTC. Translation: CASSDTPDRVRSLDEQYF.